This is a list of T cell receptor beta chains from one sample in a study of blood T cell repertoires in COVID-19. Profiled with immunoSEQ multiplex PCR; TCRdb holds only in-frame clones, not every one. The data contain approximately 180,000 clones, under 90% of them seen just once; the ten biggest clones take up 18%. The sequencing sample was made of peripheral blood. The receptors here all came from a person aged 65 to 85 with COVID-19, enrolled during active disease. The CDR3 runs from the conserved cysteine through the conserved F or W. Fields, in order: J gene, V gene, clone size, D gene, CDR3 protein, CDR3 DNA. A D gene is named only where the DNA matches it firmly. Size values are once, few and many counts, or a class for expanded clones, and some rows have none.

TRBJ1-5 TRBV19 NA NA CASSRQSGNQPQHF TGTGCCAGTAGTCGACAGTCTGGCAATCAGCCCCAGCATTTT
TRBJ1-5 TRBV5-8 NA NA CASSLGQHSNQPQHF TGTGCCAGCAGCTTGGGACAGCATAGCAATCAGCCCCAGCATTTT
TRBJ1-2 TRBV29-1 NA NA CSVELPGRGLGYGYTF TGCAGCGTTGAACTCCCCGGGAGGGGCCTTGGCTATGGCTACACCTTC
TRBJ1-5 TRBV19 NA TRBD1 CASRTRLQGVRNQPQHF TGTGCCAGTAGAACCCGACTCCAGGGGGTTCGCAATCAGCCCCAGCATTTT
TRBJ2-7 TRBV10-3 NA NA CAIRELLSSTYEQYF TGTGCCATCAGAGAACTTTTATCGTCGACCTACGAGCAGTACTTC
TRBJ2-2 TRBV7-2 NA TRBD2 CASSAGLAYTGELFF TGTGCCAGCAGCGCCGGACTAGCGTATACCGGGGAGCTGTTTTTT
TRBJ2-1 TRBV12-3/TRBV12-4 NA NA CASSLRLRSEQFF TGTGCCAGCAGTTTACGTCTGCGGTCTGAGCAGTTCTTC
TRBJ1-2 TRBV19 NA TRBD1 CASSIGTGGGYGYTF TGTGCCAGTAGTATTGGGACAGGGGGCGGCTATGGCTACACCTTC
TRBJ1-6 TRBV10-1 NA NA CASSLALGQRNSPLHF TGCGCCAGCAGTCTCGCCTTAGGACAGCGAAATTCACCCCTCCACTTT
TRBJ2-7 TRBV23-1 NA NA CASSQSYSYEQYF TGCGCCAGCAGTCAATCCTACAGCTACGAGCAGTACTTC
TRBJ2-2 TRBV7-2 NA TRBD2 CASRPGLAGVTGELFF TGTGCCAGCAGACCGGGACTAGCGGGGGTGACCGGGGAGCTGTTTTTT
TRBJ1-5 TRBV9 NA NA CASSVGQGPNQPQHF TGTGCCAGCAGCGTAGGCCAGGGCCCCAATCAGCCCCAGCATTTT
TRBJ2-2 TRBV19 NA TRBD1 CARPKLGQGSGELFF TGTGCCAGACCGAAACTGGGACAGGGGTCCGGGGAGCTGTTTTTT
TRBJ2-2 TRBV19 few TRBD2 CASSIRGDGELFF TGTGCCAGTAGTATTCGGGGGGACGGGGAGCTGTTTTTT
TRBJ1-5 TRBV27 NA NA CASSLLGGALAGNQPQHF TGTGCCAGCAGTTTATTGGGTGGAGCCCTGGCAGGCAATCAGCCCCAGCATTTT
TRBJ1-5 TRBV19 NA NA CASHRVATANQPQHF TGTGCCAGTCATAGAGTGGCGACAGCGAATCAGCCCCAGCATTTT
TRBJ2-1 TRBV4-1 NA TRBD2 CASSNLLAGGYNEQFF TGCGCCAGCAGTAACCTACTAGCGGGAGGCTACAATGAGCAGTTCTTC
TRBJ1-2 TRBV7-9 NA NA CASSLAGGYGYTF TGTGCCAGCAGCTTAGCGGGAGGATATGGCTACACCTTC
TRBJ2-1 TRBV12-3/TRBV12-4 NA TRBD2 CASSLSGVPEQFF TGTGCCAGCAGTTTAAGCGGGGTCCCTGAGCAGTTCTTC
TRBJ2-5 TRBV19 NA TRBD2 CASSIQFSGSGETQYF TGTGCCAGTAGTATACAATTTAGCGGGAGCGGGGAGACCCAGTACTTC
TRBJ1-4 TRBV10-3 once TRBD1 CAISGGAGGSGGANEKLFF TGTGCCATCAGTGGAGGGGCAGGGGGCTCTGGAGGAGCTAATGAAAAACTGTTTTTT
TRBJ1-1 TRBV10-3 NA NA CAISESGQLNTEAFF TGTGCCATCAGTGAGTCGGGACAACTTAACACTGAAGCTTTCTTT
TRBJ1-5 TRBV7-8 NA NA CASSLLGGSNQPQHF TGTGCCAGCAGCTTATTGGGAGGGAGCAATCAGCCCCAGCATTTT
TRBJ1-2 TRBV6-5 NA NA CASSYRQGGGYTF TGTGCCAGCAGTTATCGGCAGGGCGGTGGCTACACCTTC
TRBJ2-7 TRBV24-1 few TRBD1 CATSDSPTGDPSEQYF TGTGCCACCAGTGATTCTCCGACAGGGGATCCTAGCGAGCAGTACTTC
TRBJ2-1 TRBV9 NA TRBD1 CASSVAETGFNEQFF TGTGCCAGCAGCGTAGCAGAGACAGGGTTCAATGAGCAGTTCTTC
TRBJ2-2 TRBV7-2 NA NA CASSSTLERAGELFF TGTGCCAGCAGCTCCACACTAGAGAGGGCCGGGGAGCTGTTTTTT
TRBJ2-2 TRBV29-1 NA NA CSVEVTSGELFF TGCAGCGTTGAAGTCACATCCGGGGAGCTGTTTTTT
TRBJ1-1 TRBV5-1 NA NA CASTIEVADTEAFF TGCGCCAGCACCATAGAGGTGGCTGACACTGAAGCTTTCTTT
TRBJ1-1 TRBV29-1 NA NA CSVDPPGSGGTEAFF TGCAGCGTTGACCCACCGGGATCGGGGGGCACTGAAGCTTTCTTT
TRBJ2-2 TRBV5-1 NA TRBD1 CASSTGTATGELFF TGCGCCAGCAGCACCGGGACAGCGACCGGGGAGCTGTTTTTT
TRBJ2-5 TRBV20-1 NA NA CSASIGGPGETQYF TGCAGTGCTAGTATCGGGGGGCCGGGAGAGACCCAGTACTTC
TRBJ2-1 TRBV28 NA TRBD1 CASSSATGRTYNEQFF TGTGCCAGCAGTTCCGCGACAGGGAGAACCTACAATGAGCAGTTCTTC
TRBJ1-2 TRBV11-2 NA NA CASSPQGGNGYTF TGTGCCAGCAGCCCCCAAGGAGGGAATGGCTACACCTTC
TRBJ1-1 TRBV12-3/TRBV12-4 NA TRBD1 CATAGTGNTEAFF TGTGCCACCGCCGGGACAGGGAACACTGAAGCTTTCTTT
TRBJ1-6 TRBV18 NA TRBD1 CASSPRDRNSPLHF TGTGCCAGCTCACCCCGGGACAGAAATTCACCCCTCCACTTT
TRBJ2-3 TRBV5-6 NA TRBD1 CASSHGRGLGTDTQYF TGTGCCAGCAGCCACGGAAGGGGGCTTGGCACAGATACGCAGTATTTT
TRBJ1-4 TRBV2 NA TRBD1 CASSEGGTGWEKLFF TGTGCCAGCAGTGAAGGCGGGACAGGATGGGAAAAACTGTTTTTT
TRBJ2-1 TRBV7-2 NA TRBD2 CASSAGLAGGNEQFF TGTGCCAGCAGCGCGGGACTAGCGGGGGGCAATGAGCAGTTCTTC
TRBJ1-1 TRBV12-3/TRBV12-4 NA TRBD1 CASSKKTGTEAFF TGTGCCAGCAGTAAAAAAACCGGGACAGAGGCTTTCTTT
TRBJ1-6 TRBV7-6 NA TRBD1 CASSSDYRGGQSPLHF TGTGCCAGCAGCTCCGACTACAGGGGCGGACAGTCACCCCTCCACTTT
TRBJ2-2 TRBV15 NA TRBD1 CATSRRTGVTGELFF TGTGCCACCAGCAGACGGACAGGGGTCACCGGGGAGCTGTTTTTT
TRBJ1-2 TRBV6-1 NA NA CASSEPDSPYATF TGTGCCAGCAGTGAACCGGACAGCCCCTATGCTACCTTC
TRBJ2-7 TRBV5-4 NA NA CASSLDGRAGGQQYF TGTGCCAGCAGCTTGGATGGGAGGGCAGGGGGCCAGCAGTACTTC
TRBJ2-3 TRBV3-1/TRBV3-2 NA NA CASSPRGGGKTDTQYF TGTGCCAGCAGCCCCCGAGGGGGGGGGAAGACAGATACGCAGTATTTT
TRBJ2-7 TRBV7-3 NA TRBD1 CASSLTGGTGAYEQYF TGTGCCAGCAGCCTAACCGGGGGGACAGGGGCCTACGAGCAGTACTTC
TRBJ2-2 TRBV9 NA TRBD2 CASSANSGGPNTGELFF TGTGCCAGCAGCGCAAATAGCGGGGGACCGAACACCGGGGAGCTGTTTTTT
TRBJ2-7 TRBV14 NA TRBD2 CASGPLAGGPWEQYF TGTGCCAGCGGGCCGTTAGCGGGAGGGCCTTGGGAGCAGTACTTC
TRBJ1-1 TRBV28 NA NA CASSSPPGDTEAFF TGTGCCAGCAGTTCTCCCCCAGGGGACACTGAAGCTTTCTTT
TRBJ2-1 TRBV9 NA TRBD2 CASSVGGRGEYNEQFF TGTGCCAGCAGCGTAGGGGGACGGGGGGAGTACAATGAGCAGTTCTTC
TRBJ1-5 TRBV20-1 NA NA CSASMQALWQPQHF TGCAGTGCTAGTATGCAGGCCCTCTGGCAGCCCCAGCATTTT
TRBJ1-2 TRBV12-3/TRBV12-4 NA NA CASSFASNYGYTF TGTGCCAGCAGTTTTGCGTCTAACTATGGCTACACCTTC
TRBJ1-5 TRBV9 NA TRBD1 CASSTTGGFVPQHF TGTGCCAGCAGCACAACAGGGGGCTTTGTGCCCCAGCATTTT
TRBJ1-5 TRBV2 once NA CASREDSGQPQHF TGTGCCAGCAGGGAGGACAGCGGCCAGCCCCAGCATTTT
TRBJ1-2 TRBV7-3 NA NA CASSRGDGGLGYTF TGTGCCAGCTCACGCGGGGACGGAGGTCTTGGCTACACCTTC